Below, 8 T cell receptor beta chains from the same sample are listed, as sequenced in a study of T cell repertoires in cytomegalovirus infection. Antigens for these TCRs are unknown. TCRdb recomputed calls from the reads with MiXCR, one row per CDR3 protein. The sample has some 350,000 distinct CDR3 sequences, under 35% seen once; the top ten hold around 20%. The sequences come from cultured PBMCs, collected from culture after CMV antigen stimulation. The source of these receptors is a human donor in good health (CMV status not recorded). Some clones in this sample may be carry-over from other donors' samples.

The V gene is TRBV7-2, the J gene TRBJ2-3, with 7 nucleotides matching TRBD2. CDR1 and CDR2 from the germline V gene are SGHTA and FQGNSA. CDR3 length equals 14 residues. The J segment lost 2 bases and the V segment lost 8 bases, leaving 7 bases of the junction unmatched. As DNA, the CDR3 is TGTGCCAGCGAGGGAGGGGTGGTCACAGATACGCAGTATTTT. It is translated as CASEGGVVTDTQYF.

The rearrangement uses TRBV28 and TRBJ2-2, with D hard to call. V lost 5 bases to trimming and J lost 6 bases, with 7 bases between them. The CDR3 runs to 12 residues. Germline CDR1 reads MDHEN; CDR2 reads SYDVKM. CDR3 sequence (DNA): TGTGCCAGCAGTCGCCAGGCCGGGGAGCTGTTTTTT. This translates into CASSRQAGELFF.

This clonotype has ten or more counts. This CDR3 reads CASSQIRDNTEAFF. The CDR3 DNA reads TGCGCCAGCAGCCAGATCCGGGACAACACTGAAGCTTTCTTT. V is TRBV4-1 and J is TRBJ1-1; possible D gene TRBD1, 5 bases. V was pared by 3 bases and J by 2 bases, with 10 bases between. The CDR3 consists of 14 residues. Germline CDR1 and CDR2: MGHRA and YSYEKL.

This clonotype appeared a few times. This chain joins TRBV7-2 and TRBJ1-2; tentatively, D is TRBD1 (6 bases). From germline, CDR1 is SGHTA and CDR2 FQGNSA. Trimming cost V 2 bases and J 8 bases, with 9 bases left between them. This CDR3 comprises 12 residues. CDR3 sequence: CASSLQGLGYTF. The CDR3 DNA sequence: TGTGCCAGCAGCTTACAGGGGTTAGGCTACACCTTC. The full variable domain, in which reference TRBV7-2 and TRBJ1-2 provide the parts outside the CDR3, is GAGVSQSPSNKVTEKGKDVELRCDPISGHTALYWYRQSLGQGLEFLIYFQGNSAPDKSGLPSDRFSAERTGGSVSTLTIQRTQQEDSAVYLCASSLQGLGYTFGSGTRLTVV.

V usage is TRBV24-1 and J usage is TRBJ2-1; possibly TRBD1 for D (5 bases). The CDR3 totals 16 residues. Germline values: CDR1 KGHDR, CDR2 SFDVKD. V gave up 0 bases and J gave up 0 bases, with 8 bases separating them. The CDR3 region has the DNA TGTGCCACCAGTGATTTGGGCAGGGTCTCCTACAATGAGCAGTTCTTC. This gives the protein CATSDLGRVSYNEQFF.

V usage is TRBV29-1 and J usage is TRBJ2-2; D tentatively fits TRBD1 or TRBD2 (5 bases each). This CDR3 has 15 amino acids. Trimming took 6 bases from V and 0 from J, leaving 14 bases between them. Looked up from germline, CDR1 is SQVTM and CDR2 is ANQGSEA. The CDR3 is CSVYGGGTNTGELFF. DNA of the CDR3: TGCAGCGTCTATGGTGGGGGTACGAACACCGGGGAGCTGTTTTTT.

The chain joins TRBV12-3 or TRBV12-4 to TRBJ1-3, with D uncertain. The V gene lost 6 bases and the J gene lost 3 bases, with 9 bases spanning the gap. This CDR3 comprises 13 residues. In DNA form, the CDR3 reads TGTGCCAGCAGCCGCGACGGTGGAAACACCATATATTTT. Protein product: CASSRDGGNTIYF.

This clonotype has just a few counts. This chain links TRBV27 with TRBJ2-7; 8 positions match TRBD1. V was pared by 4 bases and J by 2 bases, with 7 bases of the junction left unmatched. The CDR3 runs to 15 residues. Germline V gene data show CDR1 as MNHEY and CDR2 as SMNVEV (reference sequence). The CDR3 coding sequence is TGTGCCAGCAGTTCACCCTCAGGGGGCACCTACGAGCAGTACTTC. Its translation is CASSSPSGGTYEQYF.